The 28 T cell receptor beta chains reported below all come from one sample, sequenced in a study of blood T cell repertoires in COVID-19. Sequencing was performed with immunoSEQ multiplex PCR; in TCRdb, only in-frame clones are kept and a portion is missing. The profile covers around 620,000 clones, with 80% to 90% appearing a single time and around 0.3% taken by the ten largest. Sequencing was carried out using peripheral blood. Source of these receptors: a woman between 18 and 29 years old with acute or convalescent COVID-19.

This chain uses TRBV4-1 with TRBJ2-7; D perhaps matches TRBD2 (5 bases). V lost 0 bases, J lost 0 bases, and 9 bases lay in between. The CDR3 spans 15 residues. Per the germline V gene, CDR1 is MGHRA and CDR2 is YSYEKL. The CDR3 DNA reads TGCGCCAGCAGCCAAGAATACCGGGGCTCCTACGAGCAGTACTTC. Translation gives CASSQEYRGSYEQYF.

This clone was seen a single time. J is TRBJ2-1 and V is TRBV9, with unresolved D. The V gene's germline CDR1 is SGDLS and CDR2 YYNGEE. The V end was cut by 1 base, the J end by 0 bases, with 8 bases between. The CDR3 runs to 15 residues. CDR3 nucleotides: TGTGCCAGCAGCGTACACGCAGACTCCTACAATGAGCAGTTCTTC. Translation: CASSVHADSYNEQFF.

About this clone: Distinct nucleotide sequences in the sample also encode this CDR3. The rearrangement joins TRBV6-2 or TRBV6-3 to TRBJ2-1, with 14 bases lining up with TRBD2. Looked up from germline, CDR1 is MNHEY and CDR2 is SVGEGT. The CDR3 consists of 15 residues. Trimming took 2 bases from V and 7 from J; bases not matched to a gene: 1. The CDR3 protein is CASSYGTSGGNEQFF. CDR3 nucleotide sequence: TGTGCCAGCAGTTACGGGACTAGCGGGGGAAATGAGCAGTTCTTC.

V gene TRBV19 combines with J gene TRBJ2-7; D remains unclear. Germline loops: CDR1 LNHDA, CDR2 SQIVND (reference sequence). This CDR3 is 13 amino acids long. V lost 1 base and J 0 bases, leaving 4 bases between the germline ends. The CDR3 DNA sequence: TGTGCCAGTAGTATAGTGGCCTCCTACGAGCAGTACTTC. Its translation: CASSIVASYEQYF.

CDR3 sequence: CASSQDLGGGIGYGYTF. The CDR3, as DNA: TGCGCCAGCAGCCAAGATCTTGGCGGGGGGATCGGCTATGGCTACACCTTC. The chain is built from TRBV4-3 and TRBJ1-2, with D perhaps matching TRBD1 (5 bases). With 0 bases removed from V and 4 bases from J, the gap between germline ends came to 18 bases. Germline V gene sequence: CDR1 LGHNA, CDR2 YSLEER. The CDR3 loop spans 17 amino acids.

The chain employs TRBV6-5 and TRBJ1-1; D not certain. Germline CDR1 MNHEY, CDR2 SVGAGI. Trimming removed 2 bases at V and 11 bases at J, with 12 bases between. The CDR3 contains 12 residues. The CDR3 spells CASSYVGETAFF. In nucleotides, the CDR3 is TGTGCCAGCAGTTACGTCGGGGAGACGGCTTTCTTT.

The chain is built from TRBV7-2 and TRBJ1-6; D might be TRBD1 (5 bases). CDR3 length: 14 residues. The germline V gene encodes CDR1 SGHTA and CDR2 FQGNSA. Trimming pared 9 bases from V and 7 bases from J, leaving 16 bases between. For the CDR3, the DNA is TGTGCCAGTACCTCGGGGGGAAGGAATTCACCCCTCCACTTT. Protein: CASTSGGRNSPLHF.

The rearrangement uses TRBV30 and TRBJ1-6; 7 bases are a match to TRBD1. Unmatched junction bases numbered 7, after V lost 6 bases and J lost 8 bases. Germline CDR1 and CDR2: GTSNPN and SVGIG (reference sequence). The CDR3 has 13 residues. CDR3 sequence reads: CACTGDLDSPLHF. For the CDR3, the DNA is TGTGCCTGTACAGGGGACCTAGATTCACCCCTCCACTTT.

In its sample, this clone was seen once. The V and J genes are TRBV2 and TRBJ1-4; D is possibly TRBD1 (5 bases). The CDR3 extends over 13 amino acids. Trimming removed 6 bases from V and 7 bases from J, with 12 bases in between. Looked up from germline, CDR1 is SNHLY and CDR2 is FYNNEI. This CDR3 is CASRERGSEKLFF. For the CDR3, the DNA is TGTGCCAGCAGGGAACGGGGGAGTGAAAAACTGTTTTTT.

This chain uses TRBV14 with TRBJ1-2; 8 bases fit TRBD1. After removal of 5 bases from V and 0 bases from J, the junction contained 2 bases not matched to a gene. The CDR3 extends over 14 amino acids. The germline V gene has CDR1 SGHDN and CDR2 FVKESK. DNA for the CDR3: TGTGCCAGCAGCAGACAGGGGCCTAACTATGGCTACACCTTC. This codes for CASSRQGPNYGYTF.

V and J are TRBV11-2 and TRBJ2-3; a possible D gene is TRBD2 (5 bases). Germline assignment: CDR1 SGHAT and CDR2 FQNNGV. The CDR3 is 17 amino acids. V was cut by 5 bases and J by 1 base, with 19 bases left in between. CDR3 DNA: TGTGCCAGCAGCGTCGGGATTTCGGCGGGTCGCACAGATACGCAGTATTTT. Its protein product is CASSVGISAGRTDTQYF.

Note on this clone: Within the sample, other DNA sequences also encode this same CDR3. The chain links TRBV7-2 to TRBJ1-2, with a tentative D call TRBD1 (5 bases). The CDR3 extends over 13 amino acids. Germline CDR1 is SGHTA and CDR2 is FQGNSA. Trimming stripped 5 bases from V and 1 base from J, with 8 bases between. The DNA of the CDR3 is TGTGCCAGCAGCCCAGACAGTAACTATGGCTACACCTTC. Amino acids: CASSPDSNYGYTF. Based on the CDR3 plus reference TRBV7-2 and TRBJ1-2, the full variable domain is GAGVSQSPSNKVTEKGKDVELRCDPISGHTALYWYRQSLGQGLEFLIYFQGNSAPDKSGLPSDRFSAERTGGSVSTLTIQRTQQEDSAVYLCASSPDSNYGYTFGSGTRLTVV.

This clone was seen once. The V and J genes are TRBV29-1 and TRBJ2-2; 10 bases are a match to TRBD1. J lost 6 bases, V lost 3 bases, and 4 bases had no gene match. Germline CDR1 SQVTM, CDR2 ANQGSEA. The CDR3 sequence is 14 residues long. The CDR3 sequence is CSVEGDRGAGELFF. For the CDR3, the DNA is TGCAGCGTTGAGGGGGACAGGGGAGCCGGGGAGCTGTTTTTT.

The chain carries TRBV4-1 and TRBJ1-1; the D gene is possibly TRBD1 (6 bases). Germline V gene data show CDR1 as MGHRA and CDR2 as YSYEKL. This CDR3 has 11 amino acids. V was clipped by 4 bases and J by 8 bases, with 8 bases between them. The CDR3 DNA follows: TGCGCCAGCAGCCCCGGACAGGAAGCTTTCTTT. Protein sequence: CASSPGQEAFF.

This clone occurred once. The V and J genes are TRBV6-2 or TRBV6-3 and TRBJ1-1; a possible D gene is TRBD1 (5 bases). Trimming shortened V by 0 bases and J by 1 base, and 9 bases separated the two germline ends. The CDR3 spans 15 residues. Per germline, CDR1 MNHEY and CDR2 SVGEGT. The CDR3 DNA is TGTGCCAGCAGTTACTCGCCGCAGGGGAACACTGAAGCTTTCTTT. Translated, it gives CASSYSPQGNTEAFF.

The table lists this clone with a few counts. This chain links TRBV10-2 with TRBJ1-1; the D gene is possibly TRBD1 (6 bases). V was trimmed by 7 bases and J by 5 bases, leaving 17 bases between them. Germline V gene sequence: CDR1 WSHSY, CDR2 SAAADI. There are 14 residues in the CDR3. CDR3 DNA sequence: TGCGCCAGCAAGGAAGTGGGGGCGGCAACTGAAGCTTTCTTT. This codes for CASKEVGAATEAFF.

V is TRBV27 and J is TRBJ1-1, with D unclear. With 6 bases removed from V and 0 bases from J, the gap between germline ends came to 17 bases. CDR3 length: 16 amino acids. Germline assignment: CDR1 MNHEY and CDR2 SMNVEV (reference sequence). The chain's CDR3 is CASRVIFSSMNTEAFF. The CDR3 DNA follows: TGTGCCAGCAGAGTCATTTTTTCCTCTATGAACACTGAAGCTTTCTTT.

The chain couples TRBV6-2 or TRBV6-3 to TRBJ2-7, with D perhaps TRBD2 (5 bases). The germline CDR1 and CDR2 sequences are MNHEY and SVGEGT. The CDR3 spans 14 residues. V dropped 5 bases and J dropped 5 bases, with 16 bases sitting between them. CDR3 nucleotides: TGTGCCAGCAGTACCGGGGTTGAGACAAACGAGCAGTACTTC. This gives the protein CASSTGVETNEQYF.

V is TRBV3-1 (or the pseudogene TRBV3-2) and J is TRBJ1-2; TRBD1 agrees at 10 bases. Trimming took 8 bases from V and 7 from J; bases not matched to a gene: 7. The CDR3 runs 13 residues. Germline CDR1 and CDR2: LGHDT and YNNKEL (reference sequence). This CDR3 reads CASARQGAGGYTF. The CDR3 DNA is TGTGCCAGCGCCCGACAGGGGGCAGGTGGCTACACCTTC.

CDR3 sequence reads: CASSYGQGLTGELFF. CDR3 coding DNA: TGTGCCAGCAGTTATGGACAGGGTTTGACCGGGGAGCTGTTTTTT. The rearrangement links TRBV6-5 to TRBJ2-2; 8 bases are a match to TRBD1. With V trimmed by 3 bases and J by 5 bases, 5 bases remained unmatched. The CDR3 loop spans 15 amino acids. CDR1 MNHEY and CDR2 SVGAGI come from the germline V gene.

This chain uses TRBV6-1 with TRBJ1-2, with D maybe TRBD1 (5 bases). Germline values: CDR1 MNHNS, CDR2 SASEGT. The CDR3 is made up of 15 amino acids. V lost 0 bases and J 4 bases, leaving 12 bases between the germline ends. CDR3 bases: TGTGCCAGCAGTGAAGCATCCAGGGAAGGCTATGGCTACACCTTC. This codes for CASSEASREGYGYTF.

The V call is TRBV5-6, the J call TRBJ2-7; 7 bases map to TRBD1. V dropped 7 bases and J dropped 3; count of bases not matched to a gene: 10. Germline V gene data show CDR1 as SGHDT and CDR2 as YYEEEE. This CDR3 has 14 amino acids. The CDR3 bases are TGTGCCAGCGGCCCACAGGGGCTGAGCTACGAGCAGTACTTC. Its protein is CASGPQGLSYEQYF.

The chain combines TRBV27 with TRBJ1-4; D ambiguous. Trimming removed 0 bases from V and 4 bases from J, with 9 bases in between. Germline CDR1 is MNHEY and CDR2 is SMNVEV (reference sequence). This CDR3 region has 15 residues. As DNA, the CDR3 is TGTGCCAGCAGTTTATCCTTGGCCCTTAATGAAAAACTGTTTTTT. Its translation: CASSLSLALNEKLFF.

The J gene is TRBJ1-1, the V gene TRBV4-3; the match to TRBD1 covers 10 bases. J gave up 7 bases and V 1 base, and 12 bases lay outside the gene matches. The CDR3 is 17 amino acids. Germline lookup yields CDR1 LGHNA and CDR2 YSLEER. The CDR3 region has the DNA TGCGCCAGCAGCCAAGGGCACTTCGACAGGGGGCAAAATGAAGCTTTCTTT. This gives the protein CASSQGHFDRGQNEAFF.

V usage is TRBV5-5 and J usage is TRBJ1-2; D uncertain. This CDR3 comprises 14 residues. V was cut by 4 bases and J by 9 bases, with 19 bases left in between. The germline CDR1 and CDR2 sequences are SGHKS and YYEKEE (reference sequence). CDR3 sequence: CASSPRSGRSSYTF. The CDR3, as DNA: TGTGCCAGCAGCCCCCGGTCAGGCCGCTCCAGCTACACCTTC.

The V and J genes are TRBV2 and TRBJ1-1, with D possibly TRBD1 on 5 matching bases. The CDR3 extends over 14 amino acids. V dropped 4 bases and J dropped 5 bases, with 14 bases sitting between them. Germline V gives CDR1 SNHLY, CDR2 FYNNEI. Written as DNA, the CDR3 is TGTGCCAGCAGTGGTTTCGGGACTGGTACTGAAGCTTTCTTT. Protein product: CASSGFGTGTEAFF.

The rearrangement uses TRBV2 and TRBJ1-2; TRBD1 is a possible D gene (5 bases). The germline CDR1 and CDR2 sequences are SNHLY and FYNNEI. The CDR3 runs to 16 residues. The CDR3 protein is CATLTPRAAPGGGYTF. In DNA, the CDR3 is TGTGCAACCCTCACGCCCAGGGCTGCCCCGGGAGGTGGCTACACCTTC.

The V call is TRBV7-9, the J call TRBJ1-2, with 9 nucleotides matching TRBD1. Germline V gene data show CDR1 as SEHNR and CDR2 as FQNEAQ (reference sequence). The CDR3 totals 14 residues. Germline trimming cut 4 bases from V and 6 bases from J; bases unmatched to any gene: 6. Written as DNA, the CDR3 is TGTGCCAGCAGCTCCCGGGGACAGGGAAATGGCTACACCTTC. This encodes CASSSRGQGNGYTF.